These 13 T cell receptor beta chains originate from one sample sequenced in a study of early T cells in non-severe SARS-CoV-2 infection. MiXCR, run by TCRdb on the 5' RACE reads, gives a single entry per CDR3 protein. Of 65,000 to 75,000 distinct CDR3 sequences listed, roughly 11% are singletons. Sample: whole blood. The source is an adult who was a healthcare worker with PCR-confirmed SARS-CoV-2 infection or an uninfected control (not recorded which).

The chain joins TRBV2 to TRBJ2-7; D unresolved. The CDR3 loop spans 14 amino acids. Trimming left V 6 bases short and J 2 bases short, with 14 bases between. CDR1 and CDR2 from the germline V gene are SNHLY and FYNNEI. CDR3 sequence: CASSTIDTTYEQYF. The CDR3 bases are TGTGCCAGCAGCACTATAGACACGACCTACGAGCAGTACTTC. Supplemented by reference TRBV2 and TRBJ2-7, the full variable domain reads EPEVTQTPSHQVTQMGQEVILRCVPISNHLYFYWYRQILGQKVEFLVSFYNNEISEKSEIFDDQFSVERPDGSNFTLKIRSTKLEDSAMYFCASSTIDTTYEQYFGPGTRLTVT.

This clonotype was seen ten or more times. The chain links TRBV29-1 to TRBJ2-7; TRBD2 might be the D (5 bases). The CDR3 extends over 12 amino acids. The germline V gene encodes CDR1 SQVTM and CDR2 ANQGSEA. Trimming took off 3 bases at V and 1 base at J, with 7 bases between the two ends. The CDR3 loop reads CSVDEGSYEQYF. CDR3 nucleotides: TGCAGCGTTGATGAGGGATCCTACGAGCAGTACTTC.

This clonotype was seen repeatedly, ten times or more. The chain is built from TRBV12-3 or TRBV12-4 and TRBJ2-1, with TRBD2 matching over 7 bases. The CDR3 is made up of 17 amino acids. Trimming took 5 bases from V and 4 from J; bases not matched to a gene: 14. CDR3 nucleotides: TGTGCCAGCAGTATCGTTCCTGGACTAGAAGCTTACAATGAGCAGTTCTTC. Translated: CASSIVPGLEAYNEQFF.

This rearrangement joins TRBV29-1 to TRBJ2-3; 13 bases are a match to TRBD2. J lost 6 bases, V lost 4 bases, and 7 bases had no gene match. This CDR3 has 15 amino acids. The germline CDR1 and CDR2 sequences are SQVTM and ANQGSEA. CDR3 nucleotides: TGCAGCGTTGCGGGACTAGCGGGATCCGAGGATACGCAGTATTTT. It translates to CSVAGLAGSEDTQYF.

This clonotype appeared once. A much larger clonotype is one base distant, so this may be a read error. This chain uses TRBV20-1 with TRBJ1-1; D is uncertain. The CDR3 contains 14 residues. Germline-derived CDR1 and CDR2 are DFQATT and SNEGSKA (reference sequence). CDR3 bases: TGCAGTGCTAGAGAGCGCTTCCTGGGCACTGAAGCTATCTTT. Amino acids: CSARERFLGTEAIF.

This clonotype was observed a handful of times. The gene calls are TRBV4-2 and TRBJ2-7, with 11 bases that match TRBD2. After removal of 5 bases from V and 4 bases from J, the junction contained 7 bases not matched to a gene. The CDR3 has 15 residues. Germline CDR1 is LGHNA and CDR2 is YNFKEQ. CDR3 protein: CASSTLAGGYYEQYF. CDR3 DNA: TGTGCCAGCAGCACCCTAGCGGGAGGTTATTACGAGCAGTACTTC.

This clonotype has a count of ten or more. The rearrangement uses TRBV7-9 and TRBJ2-7; D tentatively fits TRBD1 or TRBD2 (5 bases each). V was cut by 5 bases and J by 2 bases, with 13 bases left in between. Germline V gene data show CDR1 as SEHNR and CDR2 as FQNEAQ (reference sequence). This CDR3 region has 14 residues. CDR3 residues: CASSPGRGAYEQYF. CDR3 DNA: TGTGCCAGCAGCCCGGGCCGAGGGGCCTACGAGCAGTACTTC. Full variable domain (remainder filled in from reference TRBV7-9 and TRBJ2-7): DTGVSQNPRHKITKRGQNVTFRCDPISEHNRLYWYRQTLGQGPEFLTYFQNEAQLEKSRLLSDRFSAERPKGSFSTLEIQRTEQGDSAMYLCASSPGRGAYEQYFGPGTRLTVT.

The V and J genes are TRBV27 and TRBJ2-3; 11 positions agree with TRBD2. CDR1 and CDR2 from the germline V gene are MNHEY and SMNVEV (reference sequence). The CDR3 consists of 17 residues. Trimming took 2 bases from V and 5 from J; bases not matched to a gene: 9. CDR3 coding DNA: TGTGCCAGCAGTTTAGCAGAGACTAGCGGGGATGTAGATACGCAGTATTTT. Residues: CASSLAETSGDVDTQYF.

This chain connects TRBV10-3 to TRBJ2-3, with D possibly matching TRBD2 (8 bases). Germline-derived CDR1 and CDR2 are ENHRY and SYGVKD. The V gene lost 5 bases and the J gene lost 5 bases, with 17 bases spanning the gap. This CDR3 is built from 15 residues. CDR3 in amino acids: CAISIREGARDTQYF. The CDR3 DNA reads TGTGCCATCAGTATCCGGGAGGGGGCCCGAGATACGCAGTATTTT.

This clonotype occurred many times. The rearrangement joins TRBV7-9 to TRBJ2-2; the match to TRBD2 covers 8 bases. Germline trimming cut 2 bases from V and 0 bases from J; bases unmatched to any gene: 8. This CDR3 has 18 amino acids. Germline values: CDR1 SEHNR, CDR2 FQNEAQ (reference sequence). Here the CDR3 DNA reads TGTGCCAGCAGCTTACTTCGGCGGGGGGTTGCGAACACCGGGGAGCTGTTTTTT. Amino acid sequence: CASSLLRRGVANTGELFF.

The rearrangement links TRBV4-2 to TRBJ2-3; TRBD2 agrees at 10 bases. Trimming removed 4 bases from V and 2 bases from J; junction bases left unmatched: 6. Germline values: CDR1 LGHNA, CDR2 YNFKEQ. The CDR3 covers 16 residues. This CDR3 is CASSLRTSGYTDTQYF. The CDR3 nucleotides read TGTGCCAGCAGCCTTCGGACTAGCGGATACACAGATACGCAGTATTTT.

This clonotype has just a few counts. The V call is TRBV7-9, the J call TRBJ2-5; 7 nucleotides match TRBD1. This CDR3 has 14 amino acids. Germline values: CDR1 SEHNR, CDR2 FQNEAQ (reference sequence). With V trimmed by 6 bases and J by 4 bases, 8 bases remained unmatched. CDR3 amino acids: CASSPYDRVETQYF. The CDR3 nucleotides are TGTGCCAGCAGTCCGTATGACAGGGTAGAGACCCAGTACTTC.

This clonotype was counted many times. The CDR3 DNA sequence: TGTGCCAGCAGCTTAGAGGTAGGAAAGACTGAGCAGTTCTTC. As protein: CASSLEVGKTEQFF. The chain combines TRBV7-6 with TRBJ2-1, with unresolved D. The CDR3 length is 14 residues. Trimming pared 1 base from V and 9 bases from J, leaving 13 bases between. The germline V gene encodes CDR1 SGHVS and CDR2 FNYEAQ.